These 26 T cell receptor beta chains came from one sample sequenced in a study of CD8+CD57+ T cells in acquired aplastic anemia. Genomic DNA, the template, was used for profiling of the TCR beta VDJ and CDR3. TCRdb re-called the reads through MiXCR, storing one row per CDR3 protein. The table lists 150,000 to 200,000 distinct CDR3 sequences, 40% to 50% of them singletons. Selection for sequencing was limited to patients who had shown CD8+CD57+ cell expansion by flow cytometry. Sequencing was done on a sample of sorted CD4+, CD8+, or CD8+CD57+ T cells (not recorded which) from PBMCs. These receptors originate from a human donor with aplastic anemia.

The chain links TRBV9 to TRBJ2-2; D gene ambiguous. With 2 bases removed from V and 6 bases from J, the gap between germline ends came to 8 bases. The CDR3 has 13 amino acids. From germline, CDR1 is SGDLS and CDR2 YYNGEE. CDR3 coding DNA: TGTGCCAGCAGCGTCCGGTGGGCCGGGGAGCTGTTTTTT. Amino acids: CASSVRWAGELFF.

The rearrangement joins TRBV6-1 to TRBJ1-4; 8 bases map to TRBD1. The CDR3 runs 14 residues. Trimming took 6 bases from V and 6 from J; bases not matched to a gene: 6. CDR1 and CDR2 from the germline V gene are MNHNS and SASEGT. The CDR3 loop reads CASRSRGQDEKLFF. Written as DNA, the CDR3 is TGTGCCAGCAGATCCAGGGGGCAGGATGAAAAACTGTTTTTT.

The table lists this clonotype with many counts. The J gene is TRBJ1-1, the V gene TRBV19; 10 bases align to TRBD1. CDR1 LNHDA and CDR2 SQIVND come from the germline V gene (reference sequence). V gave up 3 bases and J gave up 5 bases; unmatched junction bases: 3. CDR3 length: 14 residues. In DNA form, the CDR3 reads TGTGCCAGTAGTATTCGGGACAGGGGTACTGAAGCTTTCTTT. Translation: CASSIRDRGTEAFF.

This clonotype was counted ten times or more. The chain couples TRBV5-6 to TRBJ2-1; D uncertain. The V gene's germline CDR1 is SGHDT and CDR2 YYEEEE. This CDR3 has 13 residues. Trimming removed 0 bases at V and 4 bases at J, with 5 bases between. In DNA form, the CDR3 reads TGTGCCAGCAGCTTGGGGGCTTACAATGAGCAGTTCTTC. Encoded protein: CASSLGAYNEQFF.

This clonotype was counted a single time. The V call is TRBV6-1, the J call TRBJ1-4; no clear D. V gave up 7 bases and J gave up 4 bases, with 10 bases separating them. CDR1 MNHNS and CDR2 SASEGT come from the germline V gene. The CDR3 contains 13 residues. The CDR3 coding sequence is TGTGCCAGCATCTCCAGCCTTAATGAAAAACTGTTTTTT. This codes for CASISSLNEKLFF.

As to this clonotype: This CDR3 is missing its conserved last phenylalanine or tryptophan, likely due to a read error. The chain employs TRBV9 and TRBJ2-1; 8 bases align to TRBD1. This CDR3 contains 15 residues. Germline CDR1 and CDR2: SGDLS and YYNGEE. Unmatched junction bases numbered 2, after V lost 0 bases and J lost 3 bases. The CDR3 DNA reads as TGTGCCAGCAGCGTAGGACAGGGGAACTACAATGAGCAGTTCTCC. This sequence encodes CASSVGQGNYNEQFS.

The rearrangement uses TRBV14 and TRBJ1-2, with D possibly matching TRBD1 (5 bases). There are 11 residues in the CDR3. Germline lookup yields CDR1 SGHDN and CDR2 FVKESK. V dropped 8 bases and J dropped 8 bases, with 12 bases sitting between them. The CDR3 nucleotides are TGTGCCAGCTTTGGGGGAGACGGCTACACCTTC. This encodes CASFGGDGYTF.

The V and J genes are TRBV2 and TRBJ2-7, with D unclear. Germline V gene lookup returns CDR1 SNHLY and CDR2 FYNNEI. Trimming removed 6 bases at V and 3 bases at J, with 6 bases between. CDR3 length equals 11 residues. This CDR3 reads CASRGFYEQYF. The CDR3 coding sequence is TGTGCCAGCAGAGGGTTCTACGAGCAGTACTTC.

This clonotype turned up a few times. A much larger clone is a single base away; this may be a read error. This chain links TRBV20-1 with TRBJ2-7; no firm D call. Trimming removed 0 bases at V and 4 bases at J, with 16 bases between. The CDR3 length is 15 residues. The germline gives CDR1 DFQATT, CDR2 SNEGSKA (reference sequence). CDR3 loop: CSARDPPVSTYEQYF. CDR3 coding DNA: TGCAGTGCTAGAGATCCCCCGGTATCGACGTACGAGCAGTACTTC.

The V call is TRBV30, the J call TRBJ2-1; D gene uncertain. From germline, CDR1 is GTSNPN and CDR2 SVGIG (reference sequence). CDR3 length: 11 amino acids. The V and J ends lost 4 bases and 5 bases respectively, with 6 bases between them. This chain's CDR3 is CAWNYDNEQFF. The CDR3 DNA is TGTGCCTGGAATTACGACAATGAGCAGTTCTTC.

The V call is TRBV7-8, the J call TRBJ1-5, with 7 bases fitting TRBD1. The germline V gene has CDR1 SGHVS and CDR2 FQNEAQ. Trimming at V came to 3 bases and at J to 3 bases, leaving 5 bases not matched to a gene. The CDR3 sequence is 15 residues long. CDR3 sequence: CASSLRGGNNQPQHF. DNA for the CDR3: TGTGCCAGCAGCTTGAGAGGGGGCAACAATCAGCCCCAGCATTTT.

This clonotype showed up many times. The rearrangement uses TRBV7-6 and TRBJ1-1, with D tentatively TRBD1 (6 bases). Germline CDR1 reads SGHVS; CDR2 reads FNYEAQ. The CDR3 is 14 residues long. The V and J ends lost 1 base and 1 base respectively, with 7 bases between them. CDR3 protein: CASSLGGANTEAFF. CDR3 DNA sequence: TGTGCCAGCAGCTTAGGGGGGGCGAACACTGAAGCTTTCTTT. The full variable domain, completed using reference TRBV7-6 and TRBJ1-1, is GAGVSQSPRYKVTKRGQDVALRCDPISGHVSLYWYRQALGQGPEFLTYFNYEAQQDKSGLPNDRFSAERPEGSISTLTIQRTEQRDSAMYRCASSLGGANTEAFFGQGTRLTVV.

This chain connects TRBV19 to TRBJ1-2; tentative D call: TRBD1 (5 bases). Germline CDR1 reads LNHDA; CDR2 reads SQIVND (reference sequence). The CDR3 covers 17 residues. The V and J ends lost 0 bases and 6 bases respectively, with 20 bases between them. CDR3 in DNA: TGTGCCAGTAGTATAGATGGCCCCCCGGGACTAATCGATGGCTACACCTTC. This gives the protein CASSIDGPPGLIDGYTF.

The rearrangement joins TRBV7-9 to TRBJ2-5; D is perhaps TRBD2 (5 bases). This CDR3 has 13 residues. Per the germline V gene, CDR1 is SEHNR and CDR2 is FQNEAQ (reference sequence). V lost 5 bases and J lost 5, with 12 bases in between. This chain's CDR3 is CASSTDPGETQYF. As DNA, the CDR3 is TGTGCCAGCAGCACAGACCCGGGGGAGACCCAGTACTTC.

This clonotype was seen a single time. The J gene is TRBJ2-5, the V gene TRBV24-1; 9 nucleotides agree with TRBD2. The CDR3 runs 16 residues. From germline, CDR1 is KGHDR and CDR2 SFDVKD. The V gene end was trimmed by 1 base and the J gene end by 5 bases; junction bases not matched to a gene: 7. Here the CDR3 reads CATSDFSSGAAETQYF. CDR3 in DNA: TGTGCCACCAGTGATTTTTCTAGCGGGGCCGCGGAGACCCAGTACTTC.

CDR3: CASRAGPYEQYF. The DNA of the CDR3 is TGTGCCAGCAGGGCAGGGCCCTACGAGCAGTACTTC. The V call is TRBV25-1, the J call TRBJ2-7, with TRBD1 as a possible D gene (5 bases). The CDR3 extends over 12 amino acids. Germline V lookup: CDR1 MGHDK, CDR2 SYGVNS. The germline V and J ends were trimmed by 6 bases and 2 bases, with 8 bases remaining between them.

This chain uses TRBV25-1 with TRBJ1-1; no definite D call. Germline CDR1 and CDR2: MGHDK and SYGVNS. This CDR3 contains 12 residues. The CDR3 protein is CARADRDTEAFF. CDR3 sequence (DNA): TGTGCTAGAGCGGATAGGGACACTGAAGCTTTCTTT.

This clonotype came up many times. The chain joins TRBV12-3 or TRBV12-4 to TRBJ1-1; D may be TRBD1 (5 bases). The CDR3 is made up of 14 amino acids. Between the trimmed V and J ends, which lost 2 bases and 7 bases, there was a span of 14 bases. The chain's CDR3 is CASSLSSGGIEAFF. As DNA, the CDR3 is TGTGCCAGCAGTTTAAGTTCGGGGGGAATTGAAGCTTTCTTT.

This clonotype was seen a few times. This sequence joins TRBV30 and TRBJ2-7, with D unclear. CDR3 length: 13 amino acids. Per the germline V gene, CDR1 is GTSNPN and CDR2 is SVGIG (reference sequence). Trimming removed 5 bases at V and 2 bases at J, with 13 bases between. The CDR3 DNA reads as TGTGCCTGGGGTGACCTTCAGGCCTACGAGCAGTACTTC. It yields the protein CAWGDLQAYEQYF.

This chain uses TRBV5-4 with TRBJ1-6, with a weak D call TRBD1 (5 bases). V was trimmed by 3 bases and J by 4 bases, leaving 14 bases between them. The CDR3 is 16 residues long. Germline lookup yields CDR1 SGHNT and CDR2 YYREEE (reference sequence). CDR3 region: CASSSGQGIYNSPLHF. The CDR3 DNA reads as TGTGCCAGCAGCTCGGGCCAGGGAATTTATAATTCACCCCTCCACTTT.

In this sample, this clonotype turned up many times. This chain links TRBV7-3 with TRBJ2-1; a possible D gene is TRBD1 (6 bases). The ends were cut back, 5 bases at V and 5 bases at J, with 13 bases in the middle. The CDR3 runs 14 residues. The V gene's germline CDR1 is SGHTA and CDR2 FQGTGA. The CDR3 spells CASSLGAGDNEQFF. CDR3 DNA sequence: TGTGCCAGCAGCCTCGGGGCAGGGGACAATGAGCAGTTCTTC.

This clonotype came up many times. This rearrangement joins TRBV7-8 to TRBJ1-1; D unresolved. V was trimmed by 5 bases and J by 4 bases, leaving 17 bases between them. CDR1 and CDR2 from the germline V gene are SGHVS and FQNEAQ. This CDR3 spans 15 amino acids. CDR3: CASSRARWGGTEAFF. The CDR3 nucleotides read TGTGCCAGCAGCCGGGCACGGTGGGGAGGCACTGAAGCTTTCTTT.

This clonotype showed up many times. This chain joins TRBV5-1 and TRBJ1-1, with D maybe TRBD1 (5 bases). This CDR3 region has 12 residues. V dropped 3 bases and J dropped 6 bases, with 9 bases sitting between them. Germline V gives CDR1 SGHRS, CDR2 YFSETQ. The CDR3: CASSSWGAEAFF. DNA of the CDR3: TGCGCCAGCAGCTCGTGGGGGGCTGAAGCTTTCTTT.

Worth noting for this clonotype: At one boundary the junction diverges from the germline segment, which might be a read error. The DNA for the CDR3 is TGTGCCAGCAGCCCTGTCAGGGGTCCCACTACCTACGAGCAGCACTTC. This sequence encodes CASSPVRGPTTYEQHF. This sequence joins TRBV11-2 and TRBJ2-7; tentatively, D is TRBD1 (6 bases). The CDR3 extends over 16 amino acids. Germline V gives CDR1 SGHAT, CDR2 FQNNGV.

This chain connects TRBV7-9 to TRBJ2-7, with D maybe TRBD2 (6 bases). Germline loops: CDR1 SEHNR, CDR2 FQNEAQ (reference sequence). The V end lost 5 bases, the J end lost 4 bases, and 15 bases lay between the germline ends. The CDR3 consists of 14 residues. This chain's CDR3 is CASSARDLAYEQYF. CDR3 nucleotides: TGTGCCAGCAGCGCGCGGGACTTAGCTTACGAGCAGTACTTC.

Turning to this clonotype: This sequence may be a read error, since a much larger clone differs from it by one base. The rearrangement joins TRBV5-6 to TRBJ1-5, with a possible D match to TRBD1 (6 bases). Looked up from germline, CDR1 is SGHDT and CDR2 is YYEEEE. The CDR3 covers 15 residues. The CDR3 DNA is TGTGCCAACAGCTCAGGGGCCTATATTAATCAGCCCCAGCATTTT. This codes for CANSSGAYINQPQHF. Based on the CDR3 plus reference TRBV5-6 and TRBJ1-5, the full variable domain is DAGVTQSPTHLIKTRGQQVTLRCSPKSGHDTVSWYQQALGQGPQFIFQYYEEEERQRGNFPDRFSGHQFPNYSSELNVNALLLGDSALYLCANSSGAYINQPQHFGDGTRLSIL.